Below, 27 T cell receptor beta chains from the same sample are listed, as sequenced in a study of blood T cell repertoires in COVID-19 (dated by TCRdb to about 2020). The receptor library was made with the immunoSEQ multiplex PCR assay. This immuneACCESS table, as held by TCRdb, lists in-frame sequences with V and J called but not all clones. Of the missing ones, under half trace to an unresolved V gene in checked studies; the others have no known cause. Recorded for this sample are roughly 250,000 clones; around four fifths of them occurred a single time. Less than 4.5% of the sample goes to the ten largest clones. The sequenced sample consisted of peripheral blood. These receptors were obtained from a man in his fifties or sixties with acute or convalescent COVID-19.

CDR3 coding DNA: TGCAGCGTTGGGGGACTTTGGAGCGGGACCGGGGAGCTGTTTTTT. This sequence encodes CSVGGLWSGTGELFF. The V call is TRBV29-1, the J call TRBJ2-2; D possibly corresponds to TRBD2 (6 bases). CDR1 and CDR2 from the germline V gene are SQVTM and ANQGSEA. Trimming left V 4 bases short and J 5 bases short, with 17 bases between. The CDR3 contains 15 residues.

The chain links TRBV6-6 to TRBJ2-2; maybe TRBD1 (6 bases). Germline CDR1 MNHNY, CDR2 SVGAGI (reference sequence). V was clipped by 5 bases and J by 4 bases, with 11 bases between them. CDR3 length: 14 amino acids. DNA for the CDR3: TGTGCCAGCAGTACGTGGGACATCACCGGGGAGCTGTTTTTT. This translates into CASSTWDITGELFF.

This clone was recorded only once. Written as DNA, the CDR3 is TGTGCCAGCAGGACAGGTACCAACTCAGATTACAATGAGCAGTTCTTC. Its translation: CASRTGTNSDYNEQFF. The chain joins TRBV28 to TRBJ2-1; a possible D gene is TRBD1 (6 bases). The CDR3 covers 16 residues. V dropped 6 bases and J dropped 4 bases, with 19 bases sitting between them. Germline V gene lookup returns CDR1 MDHEN and CDR2 SYDVKM.

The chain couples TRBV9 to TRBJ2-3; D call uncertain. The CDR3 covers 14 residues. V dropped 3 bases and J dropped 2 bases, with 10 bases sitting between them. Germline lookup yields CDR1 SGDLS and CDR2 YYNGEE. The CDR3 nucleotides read TGTGCCAGCAGCGAGCGTATTTACACAGATACGCAGTATTTT. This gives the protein CASSERIYTDTQYF.

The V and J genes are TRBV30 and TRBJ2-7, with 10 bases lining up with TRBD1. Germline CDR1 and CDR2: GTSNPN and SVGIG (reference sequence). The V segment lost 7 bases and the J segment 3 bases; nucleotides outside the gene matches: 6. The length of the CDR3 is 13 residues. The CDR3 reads CALRQGAGYEQYF. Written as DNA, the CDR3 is TGTGCCTTGAGACAGGGGGCGGGCTACGAGCAGTACTTC. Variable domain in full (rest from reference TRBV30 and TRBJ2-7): SQTIHQWPATLVQPVGSPLSLECTVEGTSNPNLYWYRQAAGRGLQLLFYSVGIGQISSEVPQNLSASRPQDRQFILSSKKLLLSDSGFYLCALRQGAGYEQYFGPGTRLTVT.

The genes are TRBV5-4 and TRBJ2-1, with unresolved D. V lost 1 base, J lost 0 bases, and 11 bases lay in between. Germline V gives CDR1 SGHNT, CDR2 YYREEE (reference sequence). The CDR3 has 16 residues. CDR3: CASSLSPESSYNEQFF. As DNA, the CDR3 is TGTGCCAGCAGCTTGTCCCCGGAGAGCTCCTACAATGAGCAGTTCTTC. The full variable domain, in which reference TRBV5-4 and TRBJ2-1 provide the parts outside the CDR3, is ETGVTQSPTHLIKTRGQQVTLRCSSQSGHNTVSWYQQALGQGPQFIFQYYREEENGRGNFPPRFSGLQFPNYSSELNVNALELDDSALYLCASSLSPESSYNEQFFGPGTRLTVL.

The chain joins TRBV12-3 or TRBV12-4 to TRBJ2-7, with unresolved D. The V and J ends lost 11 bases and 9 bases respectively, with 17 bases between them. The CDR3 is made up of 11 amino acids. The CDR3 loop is CADEPVGPQYF. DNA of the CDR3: TGTGCCGACGAACCTGTGGGCCCGCAGTACTTC.

DNA for the CDR3: TGCGCCAGCAGCTTAGGGACTTCAGAGACCCAGTACTTC. Its protein is CASSLGTSETQYF. The gene calls are TRBV5-1 and TRBJ2-5; D is perhaps TRBD2 (6 bases). This CDR3 has 13 amino acids. Looked up from germline, CDR1 is SGHRS and CDR2 is YFSETQ. Trimming pared 2 bases from V and 4 bases from J, leaving 9 bases between.

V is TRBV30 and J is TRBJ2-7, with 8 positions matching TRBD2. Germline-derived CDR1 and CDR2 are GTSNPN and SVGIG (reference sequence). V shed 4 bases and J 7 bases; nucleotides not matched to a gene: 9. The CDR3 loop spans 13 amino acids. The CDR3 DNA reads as TGTGCCTGGAAGATAGCGGGAACGGGGGAGCAGTACTTC. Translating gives CAWKIAGTGEQYF.

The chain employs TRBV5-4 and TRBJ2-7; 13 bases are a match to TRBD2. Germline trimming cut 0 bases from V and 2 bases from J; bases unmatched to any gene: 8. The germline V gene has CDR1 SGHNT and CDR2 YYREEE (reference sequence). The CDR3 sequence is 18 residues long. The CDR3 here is CASSLGGLAGAFAYEQYF. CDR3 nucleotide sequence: TGTGCCAGCAGCTTGGGAGGACTAGCGGGGGCCTTTGCCTACGAGCAGTACTTC.

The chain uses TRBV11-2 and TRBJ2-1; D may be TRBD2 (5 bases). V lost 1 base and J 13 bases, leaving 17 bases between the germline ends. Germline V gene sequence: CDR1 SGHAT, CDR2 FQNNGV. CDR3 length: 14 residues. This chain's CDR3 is CASSLAGSELKQFF. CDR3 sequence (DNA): TGTGCCAGCAGCTTAGCCGGTAGCGAATTGAAACAGTTCTTC.

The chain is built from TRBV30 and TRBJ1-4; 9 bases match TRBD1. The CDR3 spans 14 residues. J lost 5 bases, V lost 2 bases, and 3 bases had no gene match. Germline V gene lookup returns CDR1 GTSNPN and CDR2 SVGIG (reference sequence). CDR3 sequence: CAWSFGQGNEKLFF. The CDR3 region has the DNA TGTGCCTGGAGTTTTGGACAGGGGAATGAAAAACTGTTTTTT.

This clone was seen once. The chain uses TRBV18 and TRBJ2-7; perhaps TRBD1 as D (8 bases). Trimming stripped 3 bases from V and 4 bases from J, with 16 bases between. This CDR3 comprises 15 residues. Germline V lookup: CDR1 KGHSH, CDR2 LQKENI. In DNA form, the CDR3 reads TGTGCCAGCTCACCGGACAGGGCGGGGGAGTACGAGCAGTACTTC. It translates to CASSPDRAGEYEQYF.

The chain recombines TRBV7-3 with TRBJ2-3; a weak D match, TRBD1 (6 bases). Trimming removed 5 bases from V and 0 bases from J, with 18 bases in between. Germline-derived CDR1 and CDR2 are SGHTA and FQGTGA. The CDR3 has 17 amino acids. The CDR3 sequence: CASSPHGRTESTDTQYF. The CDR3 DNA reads TGTGCCAGCAGCCCCCACGGTAGGACAGAGAGCACAGATACGCAGTATTTT.

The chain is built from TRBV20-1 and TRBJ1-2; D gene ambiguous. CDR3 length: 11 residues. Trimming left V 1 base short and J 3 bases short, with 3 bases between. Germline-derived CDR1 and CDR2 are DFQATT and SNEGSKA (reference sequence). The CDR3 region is CSARGDYGYTF. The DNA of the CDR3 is TGCAGTGCTAGAGGAGACTATGGCTACACCTTC.

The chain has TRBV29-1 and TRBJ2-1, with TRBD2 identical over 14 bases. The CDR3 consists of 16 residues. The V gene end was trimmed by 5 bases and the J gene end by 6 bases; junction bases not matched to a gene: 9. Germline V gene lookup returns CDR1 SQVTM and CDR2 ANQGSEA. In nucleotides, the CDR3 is TGCAGCGTTTCGGGGACTAGCGGGAGAATGGGCAATGAGCAGTTCTTC. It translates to CSVSGTSGRMGNEQFF.

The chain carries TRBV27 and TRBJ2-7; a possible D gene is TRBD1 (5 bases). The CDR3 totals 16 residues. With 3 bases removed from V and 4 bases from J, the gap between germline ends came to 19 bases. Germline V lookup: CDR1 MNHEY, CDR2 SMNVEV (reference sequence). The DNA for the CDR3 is TGTGCCAGCAGTTTGCAGGGCCCTAAAAGGGGTTACGAGCAGTACTTC. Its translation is CASSLQGPKRGYEQYF.

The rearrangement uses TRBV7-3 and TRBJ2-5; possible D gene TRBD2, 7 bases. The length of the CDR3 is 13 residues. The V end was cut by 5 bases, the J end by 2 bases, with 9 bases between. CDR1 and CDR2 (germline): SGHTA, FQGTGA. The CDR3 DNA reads TGTGCCAGCAGCCGGGGGGCACAAGAGACCCAGTACTTC. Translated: CASSRGAQETQYF.

The CDR3 DNA sequence: TGTGCCAGCAGTCGATGGGTGACTAGCGGGAAGAATGAGCAGTTCTTC. This gives the protein CASSRWVTSGKNEQFF. V and J are TRBV7-9 and TRBJ2-1, with 11 bases fitting TRBD2. Per the germline V gene, CDR1 is SEHNR and CDR2 is FQNEAQ (reference sequence). The ends lost 6 bases at V and 7 bases at J; junction bases unmatched: 11. The CDR3 is made up of 16 amino acids.

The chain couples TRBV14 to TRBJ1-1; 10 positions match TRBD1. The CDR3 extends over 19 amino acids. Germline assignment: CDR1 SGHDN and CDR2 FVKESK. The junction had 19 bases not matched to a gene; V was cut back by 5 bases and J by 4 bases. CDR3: CASSRITGTGVRISTEAFF. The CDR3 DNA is TGTGCCAGCAGCAGAATAACCGGGACAGGGGTAAGGATCAGCACTGAAGCTTTCTTT.

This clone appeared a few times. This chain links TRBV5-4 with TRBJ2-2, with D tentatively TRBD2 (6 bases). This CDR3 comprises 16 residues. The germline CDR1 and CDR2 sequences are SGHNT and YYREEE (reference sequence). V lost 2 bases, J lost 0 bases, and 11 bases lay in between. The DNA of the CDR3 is TGTGCCAGCAGCTTTGGATCGGGAGCGAACACCGGGGAGCTGTTTTTT. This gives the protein CASSFGSGANTGELFF.

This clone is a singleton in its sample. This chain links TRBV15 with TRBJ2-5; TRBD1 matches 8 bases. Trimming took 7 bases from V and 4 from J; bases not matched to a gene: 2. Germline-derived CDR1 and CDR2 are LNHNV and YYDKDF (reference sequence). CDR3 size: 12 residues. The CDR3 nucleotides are TGTGCCACCACTGGGACAGGAGAGACCCAGTACTTC. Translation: CATTGTGETQYF.

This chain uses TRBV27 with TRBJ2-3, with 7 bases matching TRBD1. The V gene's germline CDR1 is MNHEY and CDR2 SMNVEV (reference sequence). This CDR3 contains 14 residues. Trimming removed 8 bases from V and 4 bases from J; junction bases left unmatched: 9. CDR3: CASALRQGPDTQYF. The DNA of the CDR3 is TGTGCCAGCGCGCTAAGACAGGGACCAGATACGCAGTATTTT.

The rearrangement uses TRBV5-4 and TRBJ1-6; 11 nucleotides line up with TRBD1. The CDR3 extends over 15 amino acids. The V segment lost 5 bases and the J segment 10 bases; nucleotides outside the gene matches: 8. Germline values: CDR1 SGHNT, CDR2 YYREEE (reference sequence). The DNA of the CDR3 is TGTGCCAGCAGACTGGACAGGGGGCCTTACTCACCCCTCCACTTT. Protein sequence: CASRLDRGPYSPLHF.

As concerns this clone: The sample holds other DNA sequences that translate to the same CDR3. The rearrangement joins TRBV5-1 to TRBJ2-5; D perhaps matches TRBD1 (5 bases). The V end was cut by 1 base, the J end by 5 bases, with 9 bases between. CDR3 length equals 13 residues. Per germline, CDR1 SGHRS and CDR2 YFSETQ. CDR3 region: CASSLSGSETQYF. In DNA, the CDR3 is TGCGCCAGCAGCTTGTCAGGGTCCGAGACCCAGTACTTC.

The CDR3 DNA reads TGTGCCAGTAGTACCACGGACTTCTTGGGGGGACCCCTCCACTTT. The encoded protein is CASSTTDFLGGPLHF. The chain carries TRBV19 and TRBJ1-6; D perhaps matches TRBD1 (5 bases). V shed 4 bases and J shed 12 bases, with 19 bases lying between them. This CDR3 has 15 amino acids. Germline CDR1 reads LNHDA; CDR2 reads SQIVND (reference sequence).

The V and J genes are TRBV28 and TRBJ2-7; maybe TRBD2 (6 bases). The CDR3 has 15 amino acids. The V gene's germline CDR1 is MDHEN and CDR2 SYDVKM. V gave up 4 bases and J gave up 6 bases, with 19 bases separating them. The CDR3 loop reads CASSSGTAWAGEQYF. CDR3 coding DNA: TGTGCCAGCAGTTCGGGGACTGCCTGGGCTGGCGAGCAGTACTTC.